These T cell receptor beta chains were read from a single sample in a study of shared clonotypes between healthy human individuals. Repertoires were generated with immunoSEQ multiplex PCR, while TCRdb's copy carries only in-frame clones and drops some. The profile shows about 2.3 million clones, about 92% of them singletons. Sequenced material: naive CD4+ T cells from PBMCs. The receptor set was obtained from a man between 18 and 29 years old in good health. Some clones in this sample may be carry-over from other donors' samples. CDR3s include the opening cysteine and the closing phenylalanine or tryptophan. The D gene is left open where the match is weak. The size field is filled for only some rows; it gives once, few, many or a size class.

>TRBV10-3|.|TRBJ2-2|.
CAISDSITGELFF
TGTGCCATCAGTGACAGTATCACCGGGGAGCTGTTTTTT
>TRBV7-9|.|TRBJ2-7|TRBD2
CASSPSLLVAGEDEQYF
TGTGCCAGCAGCCCGAGCCTCCTCGTAGCGGGAGAAGACGAGCAGTACTTC
>TRBV29-1|.|TRBJ2-2|TRBD2
CSAWRGSNTGELFF
TGCAGCGCCTGGCGGGGGTCGAACACCGGGGAGCTGTTTTTT
>TRBV29-1|.|TRBJ2-2|TRBD1
CSVETGQGGTGELFF
TGCAGCGTTGAAACGGGACAGGGGGGGACCGGGGAGCTGTTTTTT
>TRBV19|.|TRBJ2-5|TRBD1
CASSRTGTQETQYF
TGTGCCAGTAGTAGGACAGGGACCCAAGAGACCCAGTACTTC
>TRBV6-4|.|TRBJ2-7|.
CASSDWYYEQYF
TGTGCCAGCAGTGATTGGTACTACGAGCAGTACTTC
>TRBV9|.|TRBJ1-4|.
CASSLRTDSTNEKLFF
TGTGCCAGCAGCCTCCGGACGGACTCAACTAATGAAAAACTGTTTTTT
>TRBV27|.|TRBJ2-7|.
CASKRGGPYEQYF
TGTGCCAGCAAGAGGGGCGGACCCTACGAGCAGTACTTC
>TRBV4-1|.|TRBJ2-7|.
CASSQDYPSYEQYF
TGCGCCAGCAGCCAAGATTACCCCTCCTACGAGCAGTACTTC
>TRBV7-2|.|TRBJ2-5|.
CASLSGETQYF
TGTGCCAGCTTGTCCGGTGAGACCCAGTACTTC
>TRBV5-1|.|TRBJ2-1|TRBD2
CASSLGSGSKNEQFF
TGCGCCAGCAGCTTGGGTAGCGGGAGTAAAAATGAGCAGTTCTTC
>TRBV15|few|TRBJ1-2|.
CATSRTIQGEGYTF
TGTGCCACCAGCAGAACCATTCAGGGCGAGGGCTACACCTTC
>TRBV11-2|.|TRBJ2-2|TRBD2
CASSTSGSGTGELFF
TGTGCCAGCAGCACCAGCGGGAGCGGCACCGGGGAGCTGTTTTTT
>TRBV5-1|once|TRBJ1-5|.
CASSLAPGAQPQHF
TGCGCCAGCAGCTTGGCCCCTGGTGCTCAGCCCCAGCATTTT
>TRBV5-1|.|TRBJ2-7|.
CASSVEGTYEQYF
TGCGCCAGCAGCGTGGAGGGGACCTACGAGCAGTACTTC
>TRBV11-2|.|TRBJ2-7|.
CASSRDEQYF
TGTGCCAGCTCCCGGGACGAGCAGTACTTC
>TRBV13|.|TRBJ2-1|TRBD2
CASSQWAGGLMRRQFF
TGTGCCAGCAGCCAGTGGGCGGGAGGGTTAATGAGAAGGCAGTTCTTC
>TRBV28|.|TRBJ2-1|TRBD2
CASTLGVGLAAGQGYNEQFF
TGTGCCAGCACCCTGGGAGTGGGACTAGCGGCCGGACAGGGGTACAATGAGCAGTTCTTC
>TRBV5-4|few|TRBJ1-5|.
CASSLGTENQPQHF
TGTGCCAGCAGCTTGGGGACAGAGAATCAGCCCCAGCATTTT
>TRBV2|once|TRBJ1-1|.
CASSPENTEAFF
TGTGCCAGCAGTCCGGAAAACACTGAAGCTTTCTTT
>TRBV2|.|TRBJ1-5|TRBD1
CASSETGEDQPQHF
TGTGCCAGCAGTGAAACAGGGGAGGATCAGCCCCAGCATTTT
>TRBV7-9|few|TRBJ1-1|.
CASSQRGRSSTEAFF
TGTGCCAGCAGCCAACGGGGTCGGTCTAGCACTGAAGCTTTCTTT
>TRBV7-2|.|TRBJ2-1|.
CASSLGKYNEQFF
TGTGCCAGCAGCTTAGGCAAGTACAATGAGCAGTTCTTC
>TRBV5-1|.|TRBJ2-2|.
CASSGGSNTGELFF
TGCGCCAGCAGCGGGGGTTCGAACACCGGGGAGCTGTTTTTT
>TRBV29-1|few|TRBJ1-1|.
CSVRGQKEAFF
TGCAGCGTTCGGGGGCAGAAGGAAGCTTTCTTT
>TRBV4-1|once|TRBJ2-5|.
CASSLLAGRAGKLLEQYF
TGCGCCAGCAGCCTCCTCGCGGGGCGGGCCGGTAAGCTTTTGGAGCAGTACTTC
>TRBV6-5|.|TRBJ2-1|.
CASSYRTGNEQFF
TGTGCCAGCAGTTACCGGACGGGTAATGAGCAGTTCTTC
>TRBV28|.|TRBJ1-5|.
CASSLAGKPQHF
TGTGCCAGCAGTTTGGCAGGGAAGCCCCAGCATTTT
>TRBV29-1|.|TRBJ1-2|.
CSVGRGDGYTF
TGCAGCGTTGGCAGGGGAGATGGCTACACCTTC
>TRBV4-2|.|TRBJ2-3|TRBD2
CASSLRSGGEHTQYF
TGTGCCAGCAGCCTGCGTAGCGGGGGAGAACATACGCAGTATTTT
>TRBV28|.|TRBJ1-5|.
CASSSLPGVSNQPQHF
TGTGCCAGCAGTTCCCTACCGGGGGTTAGCAATCAGCCCCAGCATTTT
>TRBV10-3|few|TRBJ1-2|TRBD1
CAIRGQGASGYTF
TGTGCCATCAGGGGACAGGGGGCGTCTGGCTACACCTTC
>TRBV28|.|TRBJ2-7|.
CASSSDWAEGAYEQYF
TGTGCCAGCAGTTCCGACTGGGCGGAGGGGGCCTACGAGCAGTACTTC
>TRBV4-2|.|TRBJ2-2|.
CASSLRNTGELFF
TGTGCCAGCAGCCTACGGAACACCGGGGAGCTGTTTTTT
>TRBV5-3|.|TRBJ1-2|TRBD1
CARSNGTGYGYGYTF
TGTGCCAGAAGCAACGGGACAGGGTACGGCTATGGCTACACCTTC
>TRBV18|.|TRBJ2-1|TRBD2
CASSSLAGDTYNEQFF
TGTGCCAGCTCATCCCTGGCGGGAGACACCTACAATGAGCAGTTCTTC
>TRBV7-3|.|TRBJ2-7|.
CASSRDRGYEQYF
TGTGCCAGCAGCCGGGACCGAGGCTACGAGCAGTACTTC
>TRBV7-3|.|TRBJ2-1|.
CASSLSGLAPYNEQFF
TGTGCCAGCAGCTTATCAGGACTGGCCCCATACAATGAGCAGTTCTTC
>TRBV19|.|TRBJ2-6|.
CASSIGGSGANVLTF
TGTGCCAGTAGTATCGGAGGGTCTGGGGCCAACGTCCTGACTTTC
>TRBV7-3|.|TRBJ2-3|TRBD2
CASSPPSGGATDTQYF
TGTGCCAGCAGCCCACCTAGCGGGGGGGCGACAGATACGCAGTATTTT
>TRBV6-5|.|TRBJ1-1|.
CASNIGPGTEAFF
TGTGCCAGCAATATCGGACCGGGGACTGAAGCTTTCTTT
>TRBV5-1|.|TRBJ2-1|.
CASSLRIGSSYNEQFF
TGCGCCAGCAGCTTGAGAATTGGCAGTTCCTACAATGAGCAGTTCTTC
>TRBV6-5|.|TRBJ2-1|TRBD2
CASSYGTSRNEQFF
TGTGCCAGCAGTTACGGGACTAGCAGAAATGAGCAGTTCTTC
>TRBV18|.|TRBJ2-5|.
CASSPVGGETQYF
TGTGCCAGCTCACCTGTCGGGGGAGAGACCCAGTACTTC
>TRBV7-2|.|TRBJ2-1|TRBD2
CASSPRTSGRWWQFF
TGTGCCAGCAGCCCTCGGACTAGCGGGAGATGGTGGCAGTTCTTC
>TRBV18|.|TRBJ1-2|.
CASSSDGESYGYTF
TGTGCCAGCTCATCAGACGGAGAGAGCTATGGCTACACCTTC
>TRBV28|.|TRBJ1-2|.
CASSSISTGLGGYTF
TGTGCCAGCAGTTCGATATCGACAGGTCTAGGTGGCTACACCTTC
>TRBV5-1|.|TRBJ2-3|.
CASSLVGARTDTQYF
TGCGCCAGCAGCTTGGTGGGGGCGCGCACAGATACGCAGTATTTT
>TRBV7-2|.|TRBJ2-5|.
CASGGQVQETQYF
TGTGCCAGTGGGGGGCAGGTCCAAGAGACCCAGTACTTC
>TRBV10-2|.|TRBJ2-7|TRBD2
CASSGTSGRYEQYF
TGCGCCAGCAGCGGGACTAGCGGGAGATACGAGCAGTACTTC
>TRBV28|.|TRBJ2-5|TRBD1
CASSPGTGGRETQYF
TGTGCCAGCAGCCCCGGGACAGGGGGTAGGGAGACCCAGTACTTC
>TRBV11-2|.|TRBJ2-2|.
CASSPKQATGELFF
TGTGCCAGCAGTCCCAAACAGGCCACCGGGGAGCTGTTTTTT
>TRBV6-1|.|TRBJ2-7|.
CASSEAWTYEQYF
TGTGCCAGCAGTGAAGCCTGGACCTACGAGCAGTACTTC
>TRBV25-1|.|TRBJ2-5|TRBD1
CASSGRLRDRGSGETQYF
TGTGCCAGCAGCGGCCGATTAAGGGACAGGGGCTCCGGAGAGACCCAGTACTTC
>TRBV6-5|.|TRBJ2-5|.
CASRAGETQYF
TGTGCCAGCAGGGCCGGAGAGACCCAGTACTTC
>TRBV5-1|.|TRBJ2-1|TRBD2
CASSLTSGRYNEQFF
TGCGCCAGCAGCTTGACTAGCGGGAGGTACAATGAGCAGTTCTTC
>TRBV27|.|TRBJ2-7|.
CASSPRQVRPYEQYF
TGTGCCAGCAGTCCGAGACAGGTACGGCCCTACGAGCAGTACTTC
>TRBV18|once|TRBJ2-5|.
CASSDSGTRETQYF
TGTGCCAGCTCAGATTCAGGGACACGGGAGACCCAGTACTTC
>TRBV25-1|.|TRBJ1-1|.
CASSDLAEAFF
TGTGCCAGCAGTGATCTGGCTGAAGCTTTCTTT